This is a list of T cell receptor beta chains from one sample in a study of blood T cell repertoires in COVID-19. Assay used: immunoSEQ multiplex PCR; TCRdb lists only in-frame clones, some missing. The sample includes more than 80,000 clones, 65% to 75% of them seen just once. The specimen sequenced was peripheral blood. The receptors shown here come from a human donor with acute or convalescent COVID-19. The donor label of this sample is uncertain. CDR3s leave out the opening cysteine and the closing phenylalanine or tryptophan. Each record gives: V gene, CDR3 protein.

v_gene: TRBV6-5; CDR3aa: ASRSSYNSPLH
v_gene: TRBV4-1; CDR3aa: ASSQVPKNTEAF
v_gene: TRBV11-1; CDR3aa: ASSSRRTSSYNEQF
v_gene: TRBV28; CDR3aa: AVLSAANEKLF
v_gene: TRBV19; CDR3aa: ASSIGQIHYEQY
v_gene: TRBV30; CDR3aa: AWSTGSPNQPQH
v_gene: TRBV6-1; CDR3aa: ASSDRVGTGELF
v_gene: TRBV14; CDR3aa: ASSQDFRTGALVEDGYT
v_gene: TRBV2; CDR3aa: ASSKTGQNEQF
v_gene: TRBV7-9; CDR3aa: ASSSGLSLQGGNTGELF
v_gene: TRBV9; CDR3aa: ASSVTSNYGYT
v_gene: TRBV11-2; CDR3aa: ASSLEGGLAGAHTQY
v_gene: TRBV7-3; CDR3aa: ASSLTGGAGEKLF
v_gene: TRBV19; CDR3aa: ASSIGRGRVSNQPQH
v_gene: TRBV7-8; CDR3aa: ASSFGGTGNSPLH
v_gene: TRBV2; CDR3aa: ASSEGQDTEAF
v_gene: TRBV4-1; CDR3aa: ASSLTSGDQETQY
v_gene: TRBV2; CDR3aa: ASSEKRDDTQY
v_gene: TRBV21-1; CDR3aa: ASRDWQTQY
v_gene: TRBV3-1/TRBV3-2; CDR3aa: ASSQPRGEAF
v_gene: TRBV5-1; CDR3aa: ASSLGTSTDTQY
v_gene: TRBV7-8; CDR3aa: ASRSGTGGTLTEAF